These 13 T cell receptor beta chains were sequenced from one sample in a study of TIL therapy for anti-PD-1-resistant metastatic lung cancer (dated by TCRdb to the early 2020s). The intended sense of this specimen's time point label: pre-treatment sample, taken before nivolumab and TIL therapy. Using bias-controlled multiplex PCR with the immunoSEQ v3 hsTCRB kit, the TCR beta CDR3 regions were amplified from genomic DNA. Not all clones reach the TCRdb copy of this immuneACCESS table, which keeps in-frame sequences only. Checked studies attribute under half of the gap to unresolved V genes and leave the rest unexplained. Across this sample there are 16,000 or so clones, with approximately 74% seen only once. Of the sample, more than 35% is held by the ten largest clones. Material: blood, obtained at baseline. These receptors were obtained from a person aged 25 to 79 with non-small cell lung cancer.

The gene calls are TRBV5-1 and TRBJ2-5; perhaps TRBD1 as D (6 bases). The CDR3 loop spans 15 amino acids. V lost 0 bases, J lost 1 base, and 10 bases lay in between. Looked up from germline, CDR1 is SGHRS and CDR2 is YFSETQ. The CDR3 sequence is CASSLAPTGQETQYF. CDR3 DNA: TGCGCCAGCAGCTTGGCCCCGACAGGCCAAGAGACCCAGTACTTC.

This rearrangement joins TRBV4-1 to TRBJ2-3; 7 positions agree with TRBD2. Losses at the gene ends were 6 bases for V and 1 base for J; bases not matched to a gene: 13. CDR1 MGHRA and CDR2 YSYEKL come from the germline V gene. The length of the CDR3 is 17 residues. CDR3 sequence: CASSQKEIAGRTDTQYF. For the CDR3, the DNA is TGCGCCAGCAGTCAGAAAGAAATAGCGGGTCGCACAGATACGCAGTATTTT.

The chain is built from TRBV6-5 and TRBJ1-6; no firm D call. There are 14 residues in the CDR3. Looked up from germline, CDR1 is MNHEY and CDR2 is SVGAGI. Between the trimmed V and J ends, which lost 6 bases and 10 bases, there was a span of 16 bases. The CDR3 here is CASSKVTYSSPLHF. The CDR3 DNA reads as TGTGCCAGCAGCAAGGTGACGTACTCCTCACCCCTCCACTTT.

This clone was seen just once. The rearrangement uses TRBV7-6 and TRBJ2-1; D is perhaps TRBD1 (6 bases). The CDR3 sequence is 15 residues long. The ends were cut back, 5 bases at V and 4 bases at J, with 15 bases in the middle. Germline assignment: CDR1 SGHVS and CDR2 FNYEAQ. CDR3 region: CASSPDGTKYNEQFF. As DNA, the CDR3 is TGTGCCAGCAGCCCAGACGGGACAAAGTACAATGAGCAGTTCTTC. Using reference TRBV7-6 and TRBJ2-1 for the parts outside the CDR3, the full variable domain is GAGVSQSPRYKVTKRGQDVALRCDPISGHVSLYWYRQALGQGPEFLTYFNYEAQQDKSGLPNDRFSAERPEGSISTLTIQRTEQRDSAMYRCASSPDGTKYNEQFFGPGTRLTVL.

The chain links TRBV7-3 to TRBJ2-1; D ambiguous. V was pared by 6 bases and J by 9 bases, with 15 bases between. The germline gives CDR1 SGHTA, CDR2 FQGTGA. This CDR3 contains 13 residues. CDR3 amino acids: CASSSGRRSEQFF. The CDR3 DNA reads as TGTGCCAGCAGTTCGGGCCGCCGGAGTGAGCAGTTCTTC.

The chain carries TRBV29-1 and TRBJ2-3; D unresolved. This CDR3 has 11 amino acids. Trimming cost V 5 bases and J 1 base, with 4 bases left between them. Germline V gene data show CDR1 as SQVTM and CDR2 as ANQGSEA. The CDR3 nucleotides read TGCAGCGTTCCCGGCACAGATACGCAGTATTTT. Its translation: CSVPGTDTQYF.

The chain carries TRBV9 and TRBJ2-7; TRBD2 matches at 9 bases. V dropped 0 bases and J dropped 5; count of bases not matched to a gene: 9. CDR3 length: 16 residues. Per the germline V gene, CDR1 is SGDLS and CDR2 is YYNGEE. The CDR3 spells CASSVGAGGEMNEQYF. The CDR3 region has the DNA TGTGCCAGCAGCGTAGGAGCGGGGGGCGAAATGAACGAGCAGTACTTC.

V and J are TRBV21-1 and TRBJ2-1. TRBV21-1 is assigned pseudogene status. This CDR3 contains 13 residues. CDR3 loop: CASSVRPTNEQFF. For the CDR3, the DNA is TGTGCCAGCAGCGTCCGGCCCACCAATGAGCAGTTCTTC.

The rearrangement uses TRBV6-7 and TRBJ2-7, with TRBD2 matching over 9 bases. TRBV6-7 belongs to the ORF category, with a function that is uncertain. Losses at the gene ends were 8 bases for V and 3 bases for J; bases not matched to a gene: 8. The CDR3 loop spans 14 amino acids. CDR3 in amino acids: CASPTSGLGYEQYF. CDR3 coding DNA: TGTGCCAGCCCGACTAGCGGCCTGGGCTACGAGCAGTACTTC.

CDR3 DNA: TGTGCCAGCAGCTTAGGGGGGCAAGACAGGGTATGGTGCTATGGCTACACCTTC. Translating gives CASSLGGQDRVWCYGYTF. The V and J genes are TRBV11-3 and TRBJ1-2, with 7 bases that match TRBD1. This CDR3 is 18 amino acids long. Germline trimming cut 1 base from V and 4 bases from J; bases unmatched to any gene: 15. In germline, CDR1 is SGHNT, CDR2 YENEEA. Together with reference TRBV11-3 and TRBJ1-2, the CDR3 gives the full variable domain: EAGVVQSPRYKIIEKKQPVAFWCNPISGHNTLYWYLQNLGQGPELLIRYENEEAVDDSQLPKDRFSAERLKGVDSTLKIQPAELGDSAVYLCASSLGGQDRVWCYGYTFGSGTRLTVV.

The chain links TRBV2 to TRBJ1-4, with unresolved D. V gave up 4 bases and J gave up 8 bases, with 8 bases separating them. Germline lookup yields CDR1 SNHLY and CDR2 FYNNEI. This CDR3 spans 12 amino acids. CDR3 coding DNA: TGTGCCAGCAGTGTCGAAGACGAAAAACTGTTTTTT. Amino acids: CASSVEDEKLFF.

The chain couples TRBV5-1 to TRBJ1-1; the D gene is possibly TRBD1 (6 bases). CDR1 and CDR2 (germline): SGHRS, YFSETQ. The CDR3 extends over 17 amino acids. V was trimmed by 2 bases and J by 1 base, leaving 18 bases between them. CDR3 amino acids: CASSLTGRSGKNTEAFF. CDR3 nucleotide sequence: TGCGCCAGCAGCTTAACAGGGCGCTCCGGGAAGAACACTGAAGCTTTCTTT.

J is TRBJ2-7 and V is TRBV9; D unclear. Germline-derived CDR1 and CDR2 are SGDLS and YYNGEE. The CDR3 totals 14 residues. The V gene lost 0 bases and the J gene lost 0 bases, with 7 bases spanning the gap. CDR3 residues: CASSVDTLSYEQYF. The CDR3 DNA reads TGTGCCAGCAGCGTAGACACCCTCTCCTACGAGCAGTACTTC.